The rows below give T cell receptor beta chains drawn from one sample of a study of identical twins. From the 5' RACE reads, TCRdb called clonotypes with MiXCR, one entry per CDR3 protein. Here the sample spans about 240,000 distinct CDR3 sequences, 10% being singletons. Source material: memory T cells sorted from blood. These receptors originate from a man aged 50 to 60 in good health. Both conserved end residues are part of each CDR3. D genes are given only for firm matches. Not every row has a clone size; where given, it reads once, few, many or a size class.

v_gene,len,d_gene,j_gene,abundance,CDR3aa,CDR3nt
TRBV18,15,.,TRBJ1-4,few,CASSPTHTINEKLFF,TGTGCCAGCTCCCCGACCCACACTATTAATGAAAAACTGTTTTTT
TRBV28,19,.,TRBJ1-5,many,CASSFRRRESLYSNQPQHF,TGTGCCAGCAGTTTCCGAAGAAGGGAGAGCCTTTATAGCAATCAGCCCCAGCATTTT
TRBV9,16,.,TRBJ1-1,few,CASSSRRQGGHTEAFF,TGTGCCAGCAGCTCCCGAAGGCAGGGAGGGCACACTGAAGCTTTCTTT
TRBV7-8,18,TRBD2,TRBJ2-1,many,CASSLAGLAEISYNEQFF,TGTGCCAGCAGCTTAGCAGGACTAGCGGAGATCTCCTACAATGAGCAGTTCTTC
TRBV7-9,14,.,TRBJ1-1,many,CASSGSGLYTEAFF,TGTGCCAGCAGTGGGTCGGGGCTATACACTGAAGCTTTCTTT
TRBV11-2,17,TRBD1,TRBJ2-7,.,CASSLRGTGGAYYEQYF,TGTGCCAGCAGCTTAAGGGGAACAGGGGGCGCATACTACGAGCAGTACTTC
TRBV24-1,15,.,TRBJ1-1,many,CATSSTRTGSTEAFF,TGTGCCACCAGTTCAACACGAACAGGGTCCACTGAAGCTTTCTTT
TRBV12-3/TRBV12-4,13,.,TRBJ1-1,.,CASSPRANTEAFF,TGTGCCAGCAGCCCCAGGGCCAACACTGAAGCTTTCTTT
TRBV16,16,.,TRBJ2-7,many,CASSQFREGNSYEQYF,TGTGCCAGCAGCCAATTTAGAGAGGGAAACTCCTACGAGCAGTACTTC
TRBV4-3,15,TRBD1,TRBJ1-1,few,CASSPDTGGTTEAFF,TGCGCCAGCAGCCCAGATACAGGGGGAACTACTGAAGCTTTCTTT
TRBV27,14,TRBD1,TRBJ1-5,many,CASSHDRDNQPQHF,TGTGCCAGCAGCCATGACAGGGATAATCAGCCCCAGCATTTT